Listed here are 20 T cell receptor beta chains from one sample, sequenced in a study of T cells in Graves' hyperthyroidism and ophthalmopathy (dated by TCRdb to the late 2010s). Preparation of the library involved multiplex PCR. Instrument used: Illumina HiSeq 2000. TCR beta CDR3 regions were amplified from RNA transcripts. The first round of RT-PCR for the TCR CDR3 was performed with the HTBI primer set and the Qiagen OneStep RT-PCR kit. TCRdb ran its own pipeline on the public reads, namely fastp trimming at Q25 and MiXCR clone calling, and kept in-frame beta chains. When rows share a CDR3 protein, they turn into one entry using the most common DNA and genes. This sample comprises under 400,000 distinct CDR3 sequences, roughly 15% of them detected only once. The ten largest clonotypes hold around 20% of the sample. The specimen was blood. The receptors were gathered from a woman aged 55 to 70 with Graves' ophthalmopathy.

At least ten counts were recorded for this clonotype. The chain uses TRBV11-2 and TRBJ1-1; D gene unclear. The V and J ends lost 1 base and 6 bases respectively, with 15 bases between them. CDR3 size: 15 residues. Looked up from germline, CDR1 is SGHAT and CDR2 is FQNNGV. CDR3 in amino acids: CASSLGFGSGAEAFF. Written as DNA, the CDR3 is TGTGCCAGCAGCTTAGGGTTCGGGAGTGGTGCTGAAGCTTTCTTT.

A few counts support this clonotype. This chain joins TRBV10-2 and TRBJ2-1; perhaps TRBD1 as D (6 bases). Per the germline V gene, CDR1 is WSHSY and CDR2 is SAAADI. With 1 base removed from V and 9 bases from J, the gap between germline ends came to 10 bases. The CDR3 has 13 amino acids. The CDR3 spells CASSEFEGVEQFF. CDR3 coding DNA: TGCGCCAGCAGTGAGTTCGAGGGGGTTGAGCAGTTCTTC.

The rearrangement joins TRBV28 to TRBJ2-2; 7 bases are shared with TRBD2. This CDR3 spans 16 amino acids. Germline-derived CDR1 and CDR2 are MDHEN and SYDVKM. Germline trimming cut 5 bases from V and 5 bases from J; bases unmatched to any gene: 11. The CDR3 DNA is TGTGCCAGCAGTCCGCCTGGGAGGGCGGGTACCGGGGAGCTGTTTTTT. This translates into CASSPPGRAGTGELFF.

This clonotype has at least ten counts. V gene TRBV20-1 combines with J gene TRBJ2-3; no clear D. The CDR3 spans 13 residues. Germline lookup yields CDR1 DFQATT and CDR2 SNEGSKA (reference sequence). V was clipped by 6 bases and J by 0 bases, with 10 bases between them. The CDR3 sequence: CSAPSPSTDTQYF. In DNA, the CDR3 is TGCAGTGCACCGTCGCCTAGCACAGATACGCAGTATTTT.

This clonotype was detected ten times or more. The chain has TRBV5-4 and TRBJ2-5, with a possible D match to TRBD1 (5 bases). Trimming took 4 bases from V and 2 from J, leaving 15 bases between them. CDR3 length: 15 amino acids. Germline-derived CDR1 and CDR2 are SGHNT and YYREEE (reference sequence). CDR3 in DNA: TGTGCCAGCAGCATGGGTGGGGCCCAGCAAGAGACCCAGTACTTC. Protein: CASSMGGAQQETQYF.

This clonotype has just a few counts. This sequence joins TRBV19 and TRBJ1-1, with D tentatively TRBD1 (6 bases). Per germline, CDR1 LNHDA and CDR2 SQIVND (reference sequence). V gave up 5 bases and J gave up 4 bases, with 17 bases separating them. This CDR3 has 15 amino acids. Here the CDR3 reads CASSLGPQGSTEAFF. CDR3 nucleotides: TGTGCCAGTAGTCTCGGACCCCAGGGGTCCACTGAAGCTTTCTTT.

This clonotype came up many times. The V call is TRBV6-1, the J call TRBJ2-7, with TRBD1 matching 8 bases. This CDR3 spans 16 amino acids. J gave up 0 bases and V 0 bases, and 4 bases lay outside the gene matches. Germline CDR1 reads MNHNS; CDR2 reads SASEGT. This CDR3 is CASSEAGQGSSYEQYF. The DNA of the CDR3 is TGTGCCAGCAGTGAAGCAGGACAGGGAAGCTCCTACGAGCAGTACTTC.

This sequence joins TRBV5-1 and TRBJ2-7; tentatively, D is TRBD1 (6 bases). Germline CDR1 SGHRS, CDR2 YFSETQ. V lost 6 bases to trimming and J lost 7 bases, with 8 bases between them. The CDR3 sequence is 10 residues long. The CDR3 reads CASNDREQYF. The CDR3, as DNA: TGCGCCAGCAATGACAGGGAGCAGTACTTC.

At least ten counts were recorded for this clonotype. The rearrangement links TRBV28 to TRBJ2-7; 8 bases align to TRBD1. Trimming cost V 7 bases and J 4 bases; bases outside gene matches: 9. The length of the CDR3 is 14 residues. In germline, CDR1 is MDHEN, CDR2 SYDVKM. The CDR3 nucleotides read TGTGCCAGCACCTTGGGCAGGGGGCGTTACGAGCAGTACTTC. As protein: CASTLGRGRYEQYF.

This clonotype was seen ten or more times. CDR3 protein: CASSPPGRRGTEAFF. The DNA for the CDR3 is TGTGCCAGCTCACCACCGGGGAGGAGGGGCACTGAAGCTTTCTTT. The chain joins TRBV18 to TRBJ1-1, with a possible D match to TRBD1 (5 bases). V was trimmed by 0 bases and J by 4 bases, leaving 12 bases between them. The CDR3 consists of 15 residues. CDR1 is KGHSH and CDR2 is LQKENI in the germline V gene.

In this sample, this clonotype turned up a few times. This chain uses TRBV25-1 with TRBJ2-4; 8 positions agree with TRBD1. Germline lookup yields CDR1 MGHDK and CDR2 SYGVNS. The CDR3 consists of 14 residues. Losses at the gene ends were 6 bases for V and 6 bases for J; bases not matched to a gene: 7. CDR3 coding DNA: TGTGCCAGCAGCTCGGGACAGGTAGTAAACATTCAGTACTTC. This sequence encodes CASSSGQVVNIQYF.

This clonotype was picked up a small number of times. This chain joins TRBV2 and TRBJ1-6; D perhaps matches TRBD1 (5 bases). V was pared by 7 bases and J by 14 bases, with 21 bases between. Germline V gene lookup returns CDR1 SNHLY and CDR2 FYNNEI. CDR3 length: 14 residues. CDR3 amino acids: CASMHPLQDITLHF. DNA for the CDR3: TGTGCCAGCATGCACCCCCTCCAGGACATTACCCTCCACTTT. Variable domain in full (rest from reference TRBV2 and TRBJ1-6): EPEVTQTPSHQVTQMGQEVILRCVPISNHLYFYWYRQILGQKVEFLVSFYNNEISEKSEIFDDQFSVERPDGSNFTLKIRSTKLEDSAMYFCASMHPLQDITLHFGNGTRLTVT.

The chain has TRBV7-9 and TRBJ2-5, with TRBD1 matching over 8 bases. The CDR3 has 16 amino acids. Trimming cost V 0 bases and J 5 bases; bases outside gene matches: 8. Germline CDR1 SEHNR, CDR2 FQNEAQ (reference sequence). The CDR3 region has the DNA TGTGCCAGCAGCTTAGCCAGGACAGGGCCTCGGGAGACCCAGTACTTC. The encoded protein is CASSLARTGPRETQYF.

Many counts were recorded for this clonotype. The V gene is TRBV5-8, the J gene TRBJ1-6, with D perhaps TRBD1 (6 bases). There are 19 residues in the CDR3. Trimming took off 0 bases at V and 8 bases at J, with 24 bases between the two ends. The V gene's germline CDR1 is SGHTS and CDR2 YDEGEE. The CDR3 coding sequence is TGTGCCAGCAGCTTGGGCGTGAGGACTAGGGGGATGGCGGATTCACCCCTCCACTTT. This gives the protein CASSLGVRTRGMADSPLHF.

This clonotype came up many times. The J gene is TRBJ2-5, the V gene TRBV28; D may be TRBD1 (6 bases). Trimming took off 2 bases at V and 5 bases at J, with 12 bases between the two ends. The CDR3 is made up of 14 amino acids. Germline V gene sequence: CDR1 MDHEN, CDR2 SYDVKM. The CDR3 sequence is CASSLQGFRETQYF. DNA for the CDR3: TGTGCCAGCAGTTTACAGGGGTTCCGCGAGACCCAGTACTTC.

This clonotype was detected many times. CDR3 sequence: CASGLDADGDNEQFF. The CDR3 nucleotides read TGTGCTAGTGGTTTGGACGCCGATGGGGACAATGAGCAGTTCTTC. This chain connects TRBV12-5 to TRBJ2-1, with D hard to call. Germline V gene data show CDR1 as LGHNT and CDR2 as FRNRAP. V was trimmed by 1 base and J by 5 bases, leaving 12 bases between them. The CDR3 loop spans 15 amino acids.

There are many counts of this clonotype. CDR3 loop: CASSQAGARAETQYF. In DNA form, the CDR3 reads TGTGCCAGCAGCCAAGCTGGGGCCAGGGCCGAGACCCAGTACTTC. The chain couples TRBV3-1 to TRBJ2-5, with a weak D call TRBD1 (5 bases). This CDR3 contains 15 residues. V was shortened by 1 base and J by 5 bases, with 14 bases between the two germline ends. Germline loops: CDR1 LGHDT, CDR2 YNNKEL (reference sequence).

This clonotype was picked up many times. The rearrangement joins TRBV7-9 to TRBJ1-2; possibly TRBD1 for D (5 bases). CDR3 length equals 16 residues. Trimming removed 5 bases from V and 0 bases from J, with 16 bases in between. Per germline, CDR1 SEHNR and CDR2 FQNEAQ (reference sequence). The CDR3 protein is CASSPQGPGANYGYTF. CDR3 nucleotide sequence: TGTGCCAGCAGCCCCCAGGGACCGGGGGCTAACTATGGCTACACCTTC.

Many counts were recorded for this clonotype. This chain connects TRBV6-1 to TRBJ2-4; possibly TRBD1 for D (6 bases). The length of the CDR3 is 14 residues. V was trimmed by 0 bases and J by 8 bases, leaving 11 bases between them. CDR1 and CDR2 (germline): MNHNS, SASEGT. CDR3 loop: CASSEARGTDIQYF. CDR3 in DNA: TGTGCCAGCAGTGAAGCCAGGGGCACCGACATTCAGTACTTC.

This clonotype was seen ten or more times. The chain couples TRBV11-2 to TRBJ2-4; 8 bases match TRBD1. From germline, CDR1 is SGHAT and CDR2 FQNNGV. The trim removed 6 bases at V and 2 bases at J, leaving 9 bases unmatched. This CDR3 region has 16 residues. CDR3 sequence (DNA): TGTGCCAGCAGTCCCAGGGGGCCCCTTTCCAAAAACATTCAGTACTTC. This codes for CASSPRGPLSKNIQYF. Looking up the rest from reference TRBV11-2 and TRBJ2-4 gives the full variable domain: EAGVAQSPRYKIIEKRQSVAFWCNPISGHATLYWYQQILGQGPKLLIQFQNNGVVDDSQLPKDRFSAERLKGVDSTLKIQPAKLEDSAVYLCASSPRGPLSKNIQYFGAGTRLSVL.